Following are 12 T cell receptor beta chains from one sample sequenced in a study of shared clonotypes between healthy human individuals. Terminally differentiated effector memory CD45RA+ cells were excluded from the naive CD8 cells, which were CD45RO-negative and positively selected for CCR7. Profiling relied on immunoSEQ multiplex PCR, and the TCRdb table lists in-frame clones only, not all of them. The sample records under 600,000 clones, roughly 98% being singletons. Sequenced material: naive CD8+ T cells sorted from blood. The receptor source for this set is a man aged 25 to 40 in good health.

The chain combines TRBV25-1 with TRBJ2-2; 7 nucleotides align to TRBD2. The CDR3 is made up of 16 amino acids. Looked up from germline, CDR1 is MGHDK and CDR2 is SYGVNS. V shed 3 bases, J shed 0 bases, and the junction held 4 bases outside the gene matches. CDR3 sequence: CASSDPGLTNTGELFF. The CDR3, as DNA: TGTGCCAGCAGTGATCCGGGACTAACGAACACCGGGGAGCTGTTTTTT.

The gene calls are TRBV11-2 and TRBJ2-7, with 8 bases fitting TRBD2. Germline CDR1 reads SGHAT; CDR2 reads FQNNGV. The trim removed 5 bases at V and 1 base at J, leaving 7 bases unmatched. This CDR3 has 15 amino acids. The CDR3 reads CASSRPGLGSYEQYF. In DNA, the CDR3 is TGTGCCAGCAGCCGGCCGGGACTAGGATCCTACGAGCAGTACTTC.

This clone was seen once. The chain recombines TRBV4-3 with TRBJ2-4; 7 bases fit TRBD2. CDR1 and CDR2 (germline): LGHNA, YSLEER. The ends lost 0 bases at V and 14 bases at J; junction bases unmatched: 13. This CDR3 is 15 amino acids long. CDR3 DNA sequence: TGCGCCAGCAGCCAAGATCTAACTAGCGCAGTGATAGAGTACTTC. This translates into CASSQDLTSAVIEYF.

This clone was detected once. The chain combines TRBV25-1 with TRBJ2-4; the match to TRBD2 covers 8 bases. J lost 8 bases, V lost 5 bases, and 2 bases had no gene match. Germline CDR1 MGHDK, CDR2 SYGVNS. This CDR3 spans 12 amino acids. In DNA form, the CDR3 reads TGTGCCAGCAGTTTGCGGGGGGACATTCAGTACTTC. The encoded protein is CASSLRGDIQYF.

This chain links TRBV7-9 with TRBJ2-7; the D gene is possibly TRBD1 (5 bases). CDR1 SEHNR and CDR2 FQNEAQ come from the germline V gene (reference sequence). The CDR3 is made up of 16 amino acids. V lost 4 bases and J 3 bases, leaving 19 bases between the germline ends. The CDR3 loop is CASSYIKQGLDYEQYF. CDR3 nucleotide sequence: TGTGCCAGCAGCTATATAAAGCAGGGATTGGACTACGAGCAGTACTTC.

The CDR3 sequence is CASSQGTGTAGTSGSYEQYF. The DNA of the CDR3 is TGTGCCAGCAGCCAAGGCACCGGGACTGCCGGGACTAGCGGGAGCTACGAGCAGTACTTC. The J gene is TRBJ2-7, the V gene TRBV14; 14 bases agree with TRBD2. Per germline, CDR1 SGHDN and CDR2 FVKESK. This CDR3 region has 20 residues. V was clipped by 1 base and J by 3 bases; unmatched bases: 14.

The rearrangement joins TRBV27 to TRBJ2-1, with D perhaps matching TRBD2 (6 bases). From germline, CDR1 is MNHEY and CDR2 SMNVEV (reference sequence). The CDR3 runs to 15 residues. V was trimmed by 5 bases and J by 2 bases, leaving 13 bases between them. CDR3 loop: CASSPRGGAYNEQFF. The CDR3 nucleotides are TGTGCCAGCAGTCCCCGGGGCGGGGCCTACAATGAGCAGTTCTTC.

The chain employs TRBV6-1 and TRBJ2-2; TRBD1 agrees at 7 bases. Looked up from germline, CDR1 is MNHNS and CDR2 is SASEGT. V was clipped by 8 bases and J by 4 bases; unmatched bases: 10. The CDR3 has 15 residues. The CDR3 DNA reads as TGTGCCAGCGGTCAAGGGGGCACGGGCACCGGGGAGCTGTTTTTT. This encodes CASGQGGTGTGELFF.

The chain joins TRBV19 to TRBJ2-5, with TRBD1 as a possible D gene (6 bases). V dropped 5 bases and J dropped 5 bases, with 15 bases sitting between them. CDR3 length: 14 residues. CDR1 LNHDA and CDR2 SQIVND come from the germline V gene (reference sequence). The CDR3 reads CASSSEQGRETQYF. In DNA form, the CDR3 reads TGTGCCAGTAGTTCAGAACAGGGACGGGAGACCCAGTACTTC.

This chain uses TRBV7-9 with TRBJ1-2; no clear D. Looked up from germline, CDR1 is SEHNR and CDR2 is FQNEAQ (reference sequence). Trimming took off 0 bases at V and 7 bases at J, with 6 bases between the two ends. The CDR3 runs to 12 residues. The CDR3 spells CASSLAVGGYTF. The DNA of the CDR3 is TGTGCCAGCAGCTTAGCGGTCGGTGGCTACACCTTC.

The chain employs TRBV5-4 and TRBJ2-2; D remains unclear. This CDR3 is built from 12 residues. From germline, CDR1 is SGHNT and CDR2 YYREEE (reference sequence). V dropped 0 bases and J dropped 6 bases, with 3 bases sitting between them. CDR3 DNA sequence: TGTGCCAGCAGCTTGGGTTCCGGGGAGCTGTTTTTT. Protein sequence: CASSLGSGELFF. Drawing the rest from reference TRBV5-4 and TRBJ2-2, the complete variable domain is ETGVTQSPTHLIKTRGQQVTLRCSSQSGHNTVSWYQQALGQGPQFIFQYYREEENGRGNFPPRFSGLQFPNYSSELNVNALELDDSALYLCASSLGSGELFFGEGSRLTVL.

The chain uses TRBV28 and TRBJ2-6; D is unclear. Germline loops: CDR1 MDHEN, CDR2 SYDVKM. Trimming left V 5 bases short and J 0 bases short, with 14 bases between. The CDR3 is 17 amino acids. The chain's CDR3 is CASSPSLGYSGANVLTF. The CDR3 DNA follows: TGTGCCAGCAGTCCATCTTTGGGGTACTCTGGGGCCAACGTCCTGACTTTC.